One TCR beta chain is described in this entry. Its antigen is not known. With 9 bases removed from V and 1 base from J, the gap between germline ends came to 6 bases. Germline V gives CDR1 MNHEY, CDR2 SMNVEV (reference sequence). CDR3 size: 11 residues. The record originates from a study of cytomegalovirus exposure and HLA in healthy donors. Regarding the study as a whole: Researchers reported in a later analysis that common viral pathogens appeared linked to several top clusters. TCR beta V- and J-gene trimming was later associated with a missense DCLRE1C variant. In a later analysis, approximately 18,000 TCR beta sequences were associated with HLA alleles at 0.05 false discovery rate. Highly shared sequence variants in one cluster were likely a sequencing artifact.

PCR used 60 Vbeta primers and 13 Jbeta primers. The protocol was immunoSEQ multiplex PCR, while the TCRdb copy is restricted to in-frame clones and leaves out a portion. The sample includes around 190,000 clones, 79% of them seen just once. The chain joins TRBV27 to TRBJ1-1; D not certain. The TCR was taken from a woman aged 40 to 50 in good health and CMV-seronegative. Sequenced sample: PBMCs. The CDR3 loop is CASSKNTEAFF. For the CDR3, the DNA is TGTGCCAGTTCAAAGAACACTGAAGCTTTCTTT.